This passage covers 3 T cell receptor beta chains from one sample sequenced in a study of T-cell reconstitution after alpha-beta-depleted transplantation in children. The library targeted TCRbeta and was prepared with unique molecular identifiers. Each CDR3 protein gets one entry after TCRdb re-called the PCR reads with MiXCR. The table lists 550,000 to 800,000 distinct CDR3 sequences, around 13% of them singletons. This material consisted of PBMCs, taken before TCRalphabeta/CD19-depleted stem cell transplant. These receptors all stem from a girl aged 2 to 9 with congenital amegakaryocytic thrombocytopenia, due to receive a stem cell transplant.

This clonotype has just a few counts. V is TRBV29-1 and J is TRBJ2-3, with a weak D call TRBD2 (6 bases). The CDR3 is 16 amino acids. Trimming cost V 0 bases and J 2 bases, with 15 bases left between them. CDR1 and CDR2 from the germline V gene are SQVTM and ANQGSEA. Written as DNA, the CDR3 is TGCAGCGTTGAAGACCCGTGGACTACGCTCACAGATACGCAGTATTTT. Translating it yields CSVEDPWTTLTDTQYF.

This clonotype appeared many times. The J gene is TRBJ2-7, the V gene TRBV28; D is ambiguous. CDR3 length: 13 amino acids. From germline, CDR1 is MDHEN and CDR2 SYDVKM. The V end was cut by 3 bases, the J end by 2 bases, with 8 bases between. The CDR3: CASSFVRAYEQYF. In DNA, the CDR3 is TGTGCCAGCAGTTTTGTGAGAGCCTACGAGCAGTACTTC.

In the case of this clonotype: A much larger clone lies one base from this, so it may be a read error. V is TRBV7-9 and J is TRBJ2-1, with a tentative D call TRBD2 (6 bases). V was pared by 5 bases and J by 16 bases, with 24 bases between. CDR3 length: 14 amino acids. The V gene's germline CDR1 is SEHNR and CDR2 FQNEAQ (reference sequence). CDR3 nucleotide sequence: TGTGCCAGCAGCCGCCCCCCTAGCGAGAGCTTTTTCTTCTTC. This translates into CASSRPPSESFFFF.